These T cell receptor beta chains were read from a single sample in a study of shared clonotypes between healthy human individuals. Clones were sequenced by immunoSEQ multiplex PCR, and TCRdb holds only the in-frame ones, with some missing. The sample has about 480,000 clones; 75% to 80% are singletons. Input material: PBMCs. The source is a woman in her thirties or forties in good health. Some clones in this sample may be carry-over from other donors' samples. Both conserved end residues are part of each CDR3. The D gene is left open where the match is weak. Size tells how often a clone was seen (once, few, many) or the class of an expanded clone, and some rows leave it out.

TRBJ1-2	NA	TRBV5-8	NA	CASSIGHLNRGNYGYTF	TGTGCCAGCAGCATCGGACACTTGAATCGTGGTAACTATGGCTACACCTTC
TRBJ2-2	once	TRBV19	TRBD2	CASSIASGTGELFF	TGTGCCAGTAGTATAGCTAGCGGAACCGGGGAGCTGTTTTTT
TRBJ1-4	NA	TRBV28	NA	CASSSPGEAAEKLFF	TGTGCCAGCAGTTCCCCAGGGGAGGCGGCTGAAAAACTGTTTTTT
TRBJ1-3	NA	TRBV7-2	TRBD1	CASSLRGGTNTIYF	TGTGCCAGCAGCTTACGAGGGGGCACGAACACCATATATTTT
TRBJ2-1	NA	TRBV15	TRBD2	CATSRQAGLYNEQFF	TGTGCCACCAGCAGACAAGCGGGGCTCTACAATGAGCAGTTCTTC
TRBJ2-5	few	TRBV7-9	NA	CAGGPQYF	TGTGCCGGGGGACCCCAGTACTTC
TRBJ2-7	NA	TRBV7-8	TRBD1	CASSGRTTGTSPEQYF	TGTGCCAGCAGCGGACGAACGACAGGGACGTCTCCCGAGCAGTACTTC
TRBJ1-2	once	TRBV28	NA	CASSPDSDNYGYTF	TGTGCCAGCAGTCCGGACTCCGATAACTATGGCTACACCTTC
TRBJ2-3	NA	TRBV18	TRBD2	CASSPQPLLAGLDTQYF	TGTGCCAGCTCACCACAACCCCTTCTAGCGGGATTAGATACGCAGTATTTT
TRBJ2-7	NA	TRBV27	NA	CASSSASPPYEQYF	TGTGCCAGCAGTTCCGCTAGCCCTCCCTACGAGCAGTACTTC
TRBJ2-7	NA	TRBV5-1	TRBD2	CASSQTSGLNYEQYF	TGCGCCAGCAGTCAGACTAGCGGGCTAAACTACGAGCAGTACTTC
TRBJ2-5	NA	TRBV28	TRBD1	CASSAGTGTETQYF	TGTGCCAGCAGTGCCGGGACAGGGACGGAGACCCAGTACTTC
TRBJ2-7	NA	TRBV30	NA	CAWSVGSGDAYYEQYF	TGTGCCTGGAGTGTAGGTAGTGGGGACGCCTACTACGAGCAGTACTTC
TRBJ1-2	NA	TRBV27	NA	CASKETGSLTNYGYTF	TGTGCCAGCAAAGAAACAGGATCGCTCACTAACTATGGCTACACCTTC
TRBJ2-7	NA	TRBV11-2	TRBD1	CASSLGTGFTYEQYF	TGTGCCAGCAGCTTGGGGACAGGGTTTACCTACGAGCAGTACTTC
TRBJ2-3	NA	TRBV7-9	TRBD2	CASSPLAGSSTDTQYF	TGTGCCAGCAGCCCCCTAGCGGGCTCTAGCACAGATACGCAGTATTTT
TRBJ1-2	NA	TRBV29-1	NA	CSVAANYGYTF	TGCAGCGTTGCGGCCAACTATGGCTACACCTTC
TRBJ2-7	NA	TRBV28	TRBD2	CASSPSGFVLHEQYF	TGTGCCAGCAGTCCTAGCGGATTTGTTCTCCACGAGCAGTACTTC
TRBJ1-5	NA	TRBV10-3	NA	CAINEQHNQPQHF	TGTGCCATCAACGAGCAACATAATCAGCCCCAGCATTTT
TRBJ1-5	NA	TRBV4-1	TRBD1	CASSQPGQGVNQPQHF	TGCGCCAGCAGCCAGCCCGGACAGGGAGTCAATCAGCCCCAGCATTTT
TRBJ1-1	once	TRBV7-8	TRBD1	CASSSFTGAAEAFF	TGTGCCAGCAGCTCTTTCACAGGGGCAGCTGAAGCTTTCTTT
TRBJ2-1	few	TRBV6-5	NA	CASSSTLYNEQFF	TGTGCCAGCAGTTCGACATTGTACAATGAGCAGTTCTTC
TRBJ2-7	NA	TRBV21-1	NA	CASTPKRGQGTYEQYF	TGTGCCAGCACCCCAAAGAGGGGGCAGGGGACCTACGAGCAGTACTTC
TRBJ2-1	NA	TRBV7-2	NA	CASSLQAADEQFF	TGTGCCAGCAGCTTACAGGCGGCGGATGAGCAGTTCTTC
TRBJ2-1	NA	TRBV4-2	TRBD2	CASSGLAGGNEQFF	TGTGCCAGCAGCGGACTAGCGGGGGGGAATGAGCAGTTCTTC
TRBJ2-7	NA	TRBV6-6	NA	CASSARPGSAHEQYF	TGTGCCAGCAGTGCCAGACCCGGTTCAGCCCACGAGCAGTACTTC
TRBJ2-7	NA	TRBV11-2	TRBD2	CASSLLAGTYEQYF	TGTGCCAGCAGCTTACTAGCGGGAACCTACGAGCAGTACTTC
TRBJ1-2	NA	TRBV15	NA	CATSRDVGRGYTF	TGTGCCACCAGCAGAGATGTGGGAAGAGGCTACACCTTC
TRBJ2-3	NA	TRBV10-2	NA	CASGRSPDTQYF	TGCGCCAGCGGACGATCGCCAGATACGCAGTATTTT
TRBJ2-6	NA	TRBV4-1	NA	CASSQENQSGSGANVLTF	TGCGCCAGCAGCCAAGAGAACCAATCAGGGTCTGGGGCCAACGTCCTGACTTTC
TRBJ2-5	many	TRBV4-2	TRBD2	CASSQVLAGAKTQYF	TGTGCCAGCAGCCAAGTTCTAGCGGGAGCAAAGACCCAGTACTTC
TRBJ2-7	few	TRBV28	NA	CATNIGASYEQYF	TGTGCCACCAACATCGGAGCTTCGTACGAGCAGTACTTC
TRBJ2-3	many	TRBV7-3	TRBD1	CASSTPLGTGTSTDTQYF	TGTGCCAGCAGCACCCCCCTAGGGACAGGGACTAGCACAGATACGCAGTATTTT
TRBJ1-1	NA	TRBV6-5	NA	CASSYSDQPDGRAFF	TGTGCCAGCAGTTACTCCGACCAACCTGATGGTCGGGCTTTCTTT
TRBJ2-5	NA	TRBV7-9	NA	CASSPRAGTRQETQYF	TGTGCCAGCAGCCCGCGGGCGGGAACGAGACAAGAGACCCAGTACTTC
TRBJ2-5	NA	TRBV28	NA	CASMPQPGLRYQETQYF	TGTGCCAGCATGCCGCAGCCGGGACTGAGGTACCAAGAGACCCAGTACTTC
TRBJ1-2	NA	TRBV9	TRBD1	CASSVGGTAASYGYTF	TGTGCCAGCAGCGTAGGCGGGACAGCAGCTAGCTATGGCTACACCTTC
TRBJ1-5	NA	TRBV10-3	NA	CAITTGLNQPQHF	TGTGCCATCACTACGGGCCTCAATCAGCCCCAGCATTTT
TRBJ2-1	NA	TRBV9	TRBD2	CDSSPGTSGSEGQFF	TGTGACAGCAGCCCCGGGACTAGCGGGAGTGAAGGGCAGTTCTTC
TRBJ2-7	NA	TRBV2	NA	CASIPDKAYEQYF	TGTGCCAGCATTCCGGACAAAGCCTACGAGCAGTACTTC
TRBJ2-2	NA	TRBV6-4	TRBD1	CASRQGTDTGELFF	TGTGCCAGCAGACAGGGGACAGACACCGGGGAGCTGTTTTTT
TRBJ2-7	few	TRBV2	NA	CASKAVYEQYF	TGTGCCAGCAAAGCGGTCTACGAGCAGTACTTC
TRBJ1-5	NA	TRBV7-8	NA	CASSLRQANQPQHF	TGTGCCAGCAGCTTAAGACAGGCTAATCAGCCCCAGCATTTT
TRBJ1-1	many	TRBV6-1	NA	CASSAGRAEAFF	TGTGCCAGCAGTGCGGGCAGGGCTGAAGCTTTCTTT
TRBJ1-2	NA	TRBV6-4	NA	CASSPSFGGRLSNGYTF	TGTGCCAGCAGTCCCTCGTTTGGGGGCCGTTTAAGTAATGGCTACACCTTC
TRBJ1-5	once	TRBV30	TRBD1	CAWSAGGDQPQHF	TGTGCCTGGAGCGCAGGGGGGGATCAGCCCCAGCATTTT
TRBJ2-7	once	TRBV6-1	TRBD1	CASSGRQGVREQYF	TGTGCCAGCAGTGGAAGACAGGGAGTGAGGGAGCAGTACTTC
TRBJ1-1	NA	TRBV7-2	NA	CASSSGLSNTEAFF	TGTGCCAGCAGCTCGGGACTCTCGAACACTGAAGCTTTCTTT
TRBJ2-7	NA	TRBV5-1	TRBD2	CASSSYAGTSSYYEQYF	TGCGCCAGCAGCTCCTACGCCGGGACTAGCAGCTACTACGAGCAGTACTTC
TRBJ2-2	NA	TRBV11-2	NA	CASSLGARAGELFF	TGTGCCAGCAGCTTGGGGGCCAGAGCCGGGGAGCTGTTTTTT
TRBJ2-7	few	TRBV5-6	NA	CASSLQFVHEQYF	TGTGCCAGCAGCTTGCAGTTCGTCCACGAGCAGTACTTC
TRBJ2-2	NA	TRBV18	TRBD1	CASSPGTGYTGELFF	TGTGCCAGCTCACCAGGGACAGGGTACACCGGGGAGCTGTTTTTT
TRBJ1-2	NA	TRBV29-1	TRBD1	CSVEEMVRQGLYYGYTF	TGCAGCGTTGAAGAGATGGTGAGACAGGGCCTATACTATGGCTACACCTTC
TRBJ1-4	NA	TRBV18	TRBD1	CASSPGQGTTEKLFF	TGTGCCAGCTCGCCCGGACAGGGGACTACTGAAAAACTGTTTTTT
TRBJ2-2	NA	TRBV7-2	TRBD2	CASSPTSGRAHTGELFF	TGTGCCAGCAGCCCGACTAGCGGGAGGGCCCACACCGGGGAGCTGTTTTTT
TRBJ2-5	once	TRBV28	NA	CASSLSETQYF	TGTGCCAGCAGTTTATCCGAGACCCAGTACTTC
TRBJ2-5	NA	TRBV15	NA	CATSRDYGSRGTQYF	TGTGCCACCAGCAGAGATTACGGGAGTAGGGGGACCCAGTACTTC
TRBJ1-2	once	TRBV9	TRBD1	CASSALTGGGYTF	TGTGCCAGCAGCGCCCTTACAGGGGGAGGCTACACCTTC
TRBJ2-1	NA	TRBV4-2	TRBD1	CASSHPGQGHEQFF	TGTGCCAGCAGCCACCCCGGACAGGGCCATGAGCAGTTCTTC
TRBJ2-1	NA	TRBV29-1	TRBD2	CSVVPGGGSYNEQFF	TGCAGCGTCGTCCCCGGGGGAGGGTCCTACAATGAGCAGTTCTTC